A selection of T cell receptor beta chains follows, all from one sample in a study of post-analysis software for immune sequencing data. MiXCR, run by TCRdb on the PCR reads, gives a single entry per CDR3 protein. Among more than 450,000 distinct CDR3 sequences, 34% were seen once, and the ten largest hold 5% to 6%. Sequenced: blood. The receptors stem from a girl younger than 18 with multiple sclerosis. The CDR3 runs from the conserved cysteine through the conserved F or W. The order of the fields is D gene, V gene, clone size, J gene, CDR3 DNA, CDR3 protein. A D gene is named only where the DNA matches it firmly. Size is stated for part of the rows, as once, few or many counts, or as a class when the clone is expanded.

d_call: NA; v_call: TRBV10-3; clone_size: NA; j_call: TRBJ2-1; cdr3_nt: TGTGCCACTCTTAGGGGGGACCCTCCAGGTGAGCAGTTCTTC; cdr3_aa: CATLRGDPPGEQFF
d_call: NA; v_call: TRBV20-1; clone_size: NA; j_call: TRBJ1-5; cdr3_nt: TGCAGTACTAGAGCCGGGATCGGTCAGCCCCAGCATTTT; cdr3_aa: CSTRAGIGQPQHF
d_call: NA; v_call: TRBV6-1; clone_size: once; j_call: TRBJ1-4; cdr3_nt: TGTGCCAGCGGCGGCAGGGGAACAGGCGAAAAACTGTTTTTT; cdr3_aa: CASGGRGTGEKLFF
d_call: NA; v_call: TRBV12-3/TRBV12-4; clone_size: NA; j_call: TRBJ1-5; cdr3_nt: TGTGCCAGCAGGGCCCGGGACAATCAGCCCCAGCATTTT; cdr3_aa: CASRARDNQPQHF
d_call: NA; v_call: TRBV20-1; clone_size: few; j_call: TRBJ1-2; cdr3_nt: TGCAGTGCTAGACGGGCCCCAGGAGAGGGCTACACCTTC; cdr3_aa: CSARRAPGEGYTF
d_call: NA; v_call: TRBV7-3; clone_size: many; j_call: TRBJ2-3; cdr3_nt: TGTGCCAGCAGCCCAGACGGACGAAGCACAGATACGCAGTATTTT; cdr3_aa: CASSPDGRSTDTQYF
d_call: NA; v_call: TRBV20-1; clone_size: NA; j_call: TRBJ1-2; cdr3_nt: TGCAGTGCTGGAGTCCCCTTGCGACAGGCGGGGGGCTACACCTTC; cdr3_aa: CSAGVPLRQAGGYTF
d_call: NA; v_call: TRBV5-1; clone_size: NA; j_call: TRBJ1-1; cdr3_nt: TGCGCCAGCAAGAGGAGCGAGAACACTGAAGCTTTCTTT; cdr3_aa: CASKRSENTEAFF
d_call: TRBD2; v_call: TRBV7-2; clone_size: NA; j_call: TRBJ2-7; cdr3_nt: TGTGCCAGCAGCCCGCCTGGGACTAGCGGGAGATTCACATACGAGCAGTACTTC; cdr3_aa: CASSPPGTSGRFTYEQYF
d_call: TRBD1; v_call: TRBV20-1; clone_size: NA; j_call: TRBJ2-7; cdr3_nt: TGCAGTGCCCGACAGGGGTCCCACGAGCAGTACTTC; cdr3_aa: CSARQGSHEQYF
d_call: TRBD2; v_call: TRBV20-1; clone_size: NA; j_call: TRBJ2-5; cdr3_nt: TGCAGTGCTAGGGGTAGCGGGGCCCGGGAGACCCAGTACTTC; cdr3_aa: CSARGSGARETQYF
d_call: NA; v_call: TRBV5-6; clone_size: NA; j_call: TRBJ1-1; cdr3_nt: TGTACCAGCAGCTTGGAGACAGGGAACACTGAAGCTTTCTTT; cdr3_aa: CTSSLETGNTEAFF
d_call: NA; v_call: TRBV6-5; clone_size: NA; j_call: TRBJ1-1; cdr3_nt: TGTGCCAGCAGCCAGGGAGGAGGGAACACTGAAGCTTTCTTT; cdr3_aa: CASSQGGGNTEAFF
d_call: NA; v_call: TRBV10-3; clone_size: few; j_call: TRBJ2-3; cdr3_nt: TGTGCCATCAGTGAGGCGGATTCCAGTGTTGCAGATACGCAGTATTTT; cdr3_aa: CAISEADSSVADTQYF
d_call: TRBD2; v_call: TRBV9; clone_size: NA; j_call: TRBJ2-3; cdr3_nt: TGTGCCAGCAGCCCCGGGACTAGCGGGGTGGGCACAGATACGCAGTATTTT; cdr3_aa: CASSPGTSGVGTDTQYF
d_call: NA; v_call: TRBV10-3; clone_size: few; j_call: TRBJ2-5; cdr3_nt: TGTGCCACAGCCCGGGGGCGGGCAGAGACCCAGTACTTC; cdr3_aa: CATARGRAETQYF
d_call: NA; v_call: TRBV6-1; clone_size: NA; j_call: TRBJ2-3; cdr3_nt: TGTGCCAGCAGTGAATGGGGCAGCTTCACAGATACGCAGTATTTT; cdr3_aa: CASSEWGSFTDTQYF
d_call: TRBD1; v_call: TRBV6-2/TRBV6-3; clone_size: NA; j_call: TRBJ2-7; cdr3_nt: TGTGCCAGCAGTTACCCGACAGGGAACGAGCAGTACTTC; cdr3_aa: CASSYPTGNEQYF
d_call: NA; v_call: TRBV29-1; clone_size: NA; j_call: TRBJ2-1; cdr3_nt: TGCAGCGCCCCCCGGGACAATGAGCAGTTCTTC; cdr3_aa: CSAPRDNEQFF
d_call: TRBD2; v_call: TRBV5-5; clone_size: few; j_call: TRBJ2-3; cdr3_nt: TGTGCCAGCACTGAGCGGGGGGCAATGGGGACGCAGTATTTT; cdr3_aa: CASTERGAMGTQYF
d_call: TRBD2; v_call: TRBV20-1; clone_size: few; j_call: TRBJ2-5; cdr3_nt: TGCAGTGCTAGTTTCACTAGCGGGGGGGCCGCAGAGACCCAGTACTTC; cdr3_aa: CSASFTSGGAAETQYF
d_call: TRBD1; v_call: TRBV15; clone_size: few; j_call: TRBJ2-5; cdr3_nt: TGTGCCACCAGCAGGGACAGGTTAGGATACGAGACCCAGTACTTC; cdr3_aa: CATSRDRLGYETQYF
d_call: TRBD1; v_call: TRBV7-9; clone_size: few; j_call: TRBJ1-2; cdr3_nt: TGTGCCAGCACCCCGGACAGGGTTGATGGCTACACCTTC; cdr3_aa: CASTPDRVDGYTF
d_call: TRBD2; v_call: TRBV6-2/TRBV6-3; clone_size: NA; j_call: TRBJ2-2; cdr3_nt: TGTGCCAGCCTGTTGGGACTAGCGGGGGGATCCGGGGAGCTGTTTTTT; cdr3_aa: CASLLGLAGGSGELFF
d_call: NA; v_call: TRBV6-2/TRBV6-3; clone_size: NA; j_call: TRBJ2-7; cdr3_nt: TGTGCCAGCAGGCACTCTACCAACTACGAGCAGTACTTC; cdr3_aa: CASRHSTNYEQYF
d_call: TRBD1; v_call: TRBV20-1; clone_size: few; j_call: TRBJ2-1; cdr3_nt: TGCAGTGCCCCGGCCCGGGACAGGGGGCTGGATGAGCAGTTCTTC; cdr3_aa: CSAPARDRGLDEQFF
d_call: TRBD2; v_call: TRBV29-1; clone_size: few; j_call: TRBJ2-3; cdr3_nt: TGCAGCGTTGAAGGCGGGGGGGCAACAGATACGCAGTATTTT; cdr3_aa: CSVEGGGATDTQYF
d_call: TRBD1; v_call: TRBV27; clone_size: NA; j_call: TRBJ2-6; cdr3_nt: TGTGCCAGCAGTACCACCGGGACAGGGGTTTACTCTGGGGCCAACGTCCTGACTTTC; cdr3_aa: CASSTTGTGVYSGANVLTF
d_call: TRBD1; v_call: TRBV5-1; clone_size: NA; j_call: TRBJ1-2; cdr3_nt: TGCGCCAGCAGCTTCGGGACAGGGGAAGGCTACACCTTC; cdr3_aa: CASSFGTGEGYTF
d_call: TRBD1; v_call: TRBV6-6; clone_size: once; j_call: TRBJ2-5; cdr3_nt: TGTGCCAGCAGTTACTCCGGGACAGGGCTGCGAGAGACCCAGTACTTC; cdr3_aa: CASSYSGTGLRETQYF
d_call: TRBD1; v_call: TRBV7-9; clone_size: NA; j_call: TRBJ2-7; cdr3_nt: TGTGCCAGCAGCTTTACCGGGACAGGACACGAGCAGTACTTC; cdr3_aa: CASSFTGTGHEQYF
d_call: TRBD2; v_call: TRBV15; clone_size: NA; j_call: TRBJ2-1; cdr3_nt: TGTGCCACCAGCAGAGATCCCACCGCGGGGGGGATTCTTAATGAACAGTTCTTC; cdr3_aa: CATSRDPTAGGILNEQFF
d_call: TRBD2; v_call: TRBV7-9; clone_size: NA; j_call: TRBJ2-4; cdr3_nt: TGTGCCAGCAGCCGTAGCGGGGTAGCCAAAAACATTCAGTACTTC; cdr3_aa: CASSRSGVAKNIQYF
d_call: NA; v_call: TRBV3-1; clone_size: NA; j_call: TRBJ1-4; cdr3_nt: TGTGCCAGCAGCCAAAGTGGGCAGGGGAATGAAAAACTGTTTTTT; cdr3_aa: CASSQSGQGNEKLFF
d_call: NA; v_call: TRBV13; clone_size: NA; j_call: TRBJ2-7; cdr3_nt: TGTGCCAGCAGCCCGCCGGACACCTCCTACGAGCAGTACTTC; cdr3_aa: CASSPPDTSYEQYF
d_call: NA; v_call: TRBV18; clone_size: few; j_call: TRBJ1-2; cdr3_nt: TGTGCCAGCTCCCACGGGACGGACTATGGCTACACCTTC; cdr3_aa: CASSHGTDYGYTF
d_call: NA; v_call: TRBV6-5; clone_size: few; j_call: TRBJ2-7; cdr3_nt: TGTGCCAGCCGGGACCAACCACCCGAGCAGTACTTC; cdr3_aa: CASRDQPPEQYF
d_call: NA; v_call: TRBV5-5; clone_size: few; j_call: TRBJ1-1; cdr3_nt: TGTGCCAGCAGCTTAGGGGGGGTTAACACTGAAGCTTTCTTT; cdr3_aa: CASSLGGVNTEAFF
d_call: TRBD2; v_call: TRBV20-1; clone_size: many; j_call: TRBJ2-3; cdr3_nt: TGCAGTGCTTCAGGACTAGCGGGGGGGCCTTCAGGCACAGATACGCAGTATTTT; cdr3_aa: CSASGLAGGPSGTDTQYF
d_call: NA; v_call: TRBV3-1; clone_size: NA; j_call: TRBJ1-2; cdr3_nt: TGTGCCAGCAGCCCGATCCTTGGTGGCCACACCTTC; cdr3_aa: CASSPILGGHTF
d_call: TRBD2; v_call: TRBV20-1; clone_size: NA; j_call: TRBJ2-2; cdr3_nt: TGCAGTGCTACCTTAGCGGGACTAGTGGCCGGGGAGCTGTTTTTT; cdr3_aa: CSATLAGLVAGELFF
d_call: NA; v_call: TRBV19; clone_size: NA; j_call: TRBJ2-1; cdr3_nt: TGTGCCAGTAGTCTAGGGGGGAGCAATGAGCAGTTCTTC; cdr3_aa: CASSLGGSNEQFF
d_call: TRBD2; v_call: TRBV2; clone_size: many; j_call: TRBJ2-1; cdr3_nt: TGTGCCAGCACTGGACTAGCGGGGGGCGGGTTCGATGAGCAGTTCTTC; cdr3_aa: CASTGLAGGGFDEQFF
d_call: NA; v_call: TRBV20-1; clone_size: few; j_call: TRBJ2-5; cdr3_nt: TGCAGTGCTAGCTCTAGTGGAGTTGAGACCCAGTACTTC; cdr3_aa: CSASSSGVETQYF
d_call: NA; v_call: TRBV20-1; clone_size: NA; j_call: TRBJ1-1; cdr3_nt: TGCAGTGCTAGGGAGGACTCCAGCGCTTTCTTT; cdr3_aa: CSAREDSSAFF
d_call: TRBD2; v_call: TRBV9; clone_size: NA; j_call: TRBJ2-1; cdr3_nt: TGTGCCAGCAGCGTAGGGGCGTTGCGGGGGGGCCGCAATGAGCAGTTCTTC; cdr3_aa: CASSVGALRGGRNEQFF
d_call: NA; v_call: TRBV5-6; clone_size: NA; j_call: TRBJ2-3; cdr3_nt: TGTGCCAGCAGCTTGGTAAGGTCGGTCCCAGATACGCAGTATTTT; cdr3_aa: CASSLVRSVPDTQYF
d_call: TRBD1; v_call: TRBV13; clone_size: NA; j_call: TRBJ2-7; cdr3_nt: TGTGCCAGCAGCTTAGCCGGACAGGGCCTCAAGGACGAGCAGTACTTC; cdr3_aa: CASSLAGQGLKDEQYF
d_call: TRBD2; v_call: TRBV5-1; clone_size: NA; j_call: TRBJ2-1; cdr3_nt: TGCGCCAGCAAGACTAGCGGGGGGGAATCCTACAATGAGCAGTTCTTC; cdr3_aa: CASKTSGGESYNEQFF
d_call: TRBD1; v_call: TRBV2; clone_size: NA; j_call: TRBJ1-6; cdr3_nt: TGTGCCAGCAGTGACCGGACAGGAGGTAATTCACCCCTCCACTTT; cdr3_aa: CASSDRTGGNSPLHF
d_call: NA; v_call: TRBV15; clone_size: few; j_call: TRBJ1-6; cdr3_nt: TGTGCCACCAGCAGAGTATGGCCGTCCGGTAATTCACCCCTCCACTTT; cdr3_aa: CATSRVWPSGNSPLHF
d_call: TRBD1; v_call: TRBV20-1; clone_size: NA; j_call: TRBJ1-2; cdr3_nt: TGCAGTGCTAGGATACAGGGGAGCTATGGCTACACTTTC; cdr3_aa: CSARIQGSYGYTF
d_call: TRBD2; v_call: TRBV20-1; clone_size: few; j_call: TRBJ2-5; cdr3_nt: TGCAGTGCTCTTCGGACTAGCGGGGGATGGGAGACCCAGTACTTC; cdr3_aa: CSALRTSGGWETQYF
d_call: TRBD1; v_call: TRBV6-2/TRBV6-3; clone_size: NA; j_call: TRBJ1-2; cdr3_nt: TGTGCCAGCCGCCTTCCCGGGACAGGTTATGGCTACACCTTC; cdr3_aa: CASRLPGTGYGYTF